This is a list of T cell receptor beta chains from one sample in a study of T cells in tuberculosis. Libraries were prepared by immunoSEQ multiplex PCR; TCRdb keeps only in-frame clonotypes and omits some of them. The sample shows about 33,000 clones, just under 95% of them seen only once. The source material was PBMCs. The receptors shown here come from a donor between 10 and 35 years old with latent tuberculosis or without tuberculosis infection. Some clones in this sample may be carry-over from other donors' samples. Both conserved end residues are part of each CDR3. The order of the fields is V gene, clone size, D gene, J gene, CDR3 DNA, CDR3 protein. A D gene is named only where the DNA matches it firmly. Rows may omit the clone size; those that give it use once, few, many or a size class.

TRBV5-4,once,-,TRBJ2-5,TGTGCCAGCAGCATGTCAGGGGTAAGGGAGACCCAGTACTTC,CASSMSGVRETQYF
TRBV28,-,-,TRBJ2-7,TGTGCCAGCAGCCCCCTCCCCCTTGACTCCTCCACTCCTTACGAGCAGTACTTC,CASSPLPLDSSTPYEQYF
TRBV7-7,-,TRBD2,TRBJ2-3,TGTGCCAGCAGCCGCGGGGGGGCCACAGATACGCAGTATTTT,CASSRGGATDTQYF
TRBV4-1,-,-,TRBJ1-2,TGCGCCAGCAGCCAAGAGCAGACTAACTATGGCTACACCTTC,CASSQEQTNYGYTF
TRBV13,once,TRBD2,TRBJ2-1,TGTGCCAGCAGCTCCACCGGACTAGCGGGAGTGAATGAGCAGTTCTTC,CASSSTGLAGVNEQFF
TRBV7-9,-,-,TRBJ1-5,TGTGCCAGCAGCTCAACAGGGCTAAGTCAGCCCCAGCATTTT,CASSSTGLSQPQHF
TRBV2,-,-,TRBJ2-5,TGTGCCAGCAGTGAAGCTCGGGGAGAGACCCAGTACTTC,CASSEARGETQYF
TRBV5-8,-,-,TRBJ1-5,TGTGCCAGCAGCCCCGACAGTTATCAGCCCCAGCATTTT,CASSPDSYQPQHF
TRBV11-3,-,-,TRBJ2-1,TGTGCCAGCAGCTTAGGCGGGCCTTACTCCTACAATGAGCAGTTCTTC,CASSLGGPYSYNEQFF
TRBV25-1,-,-,TRBJ2-7,TGTGCCAGCAGTGAAGGGGGCAGTTACGAGCAGTACTTC,CASSEGGSYEQYF
TRBV4-1,-,TRBD2,TRBJ2-1,TGCGCCAGCAGCCAGGAGGATTCTAGCGGGGGACCCTACAATGAGCAGTTCTTC,CASSQEDSSGGPYNEQFF
TRBV14,once,-,TRBJ1-4,TGTGCCAGCAGCCCCACGGGAGCCGGGCGGGAAAAACTGTTTTTT,CASSPTGAGREKLFF
TRBV4-1,-,-,TRBJ1-3,TGCGCCAGCAGCCAATCCGGGGTTCCTGGAAACACCATATATTTT,CASSQSGVPGNTIYF
TRBV2,-,-,TRBJ1-3,TGTGCCACAGTACCCCAGGGCTCTGGAAACACCATATATTTT,CATVPQGSGNTIYF
TRBV6-6,-,-,TRBJ2-3,TGTGCCAGCAGCTGGGGCTACACAGATACGCAGTATTTT,CASSWGYTDTQYF
TRBV28,-,-,TRBJ1-1,TGTGCCAGCAGTTTATTTATTGGAGAAGAAAACACTGAAGCTTTCTTT,CASSLFIGEENTEAFF
TRBV2,-,-,TRBJ2-1,TGTGCCAGCAGTGAGGGCAGACTAGAGTTAGATGAGCAGTTCTTC,CASSEGRLELDEQFF
TRBV5-4,-,-,TRBJ1-5,TGTGCCAGCAGCAACCAGGGAAGCAATCAGCCCCAGCATTTT,CASSNQGSNQPQHF
TRBV9,-,-,TRBJ2-5,TGTGCCAGCAGCGTAGGACAGGACTTCCAAGAGACCCAGTACTTC,CASSVGQDFQETQYF
TRBV6-1,-,TRBD1,TRBJ1-4,TGTGCCAGCAACGAATTGGGACAGGGCCACGAAAAACTGTTTTTT,CASNELGQGHEKLFF
TRBV7-7,once,TRBD2,TRBJ2-1,TGTGCCAGCAGCCCTAGACTAGCGGGCCACGTACCAGGGACCTACAATGAGCAGTTCTTC,CASSPRLAGHVPGTYNEQFF
TRBV6-1,-,-,TRBJ1-5,TGTGCCAGCAGCCCCCTTGGCGGCGGGGATCAGCCCCAGCATTTT,CASSPLGGGDQPQHF
TRBV21-1,-,-,TRBJ2-7,TGTGCCAGCAGCACCCGGCGGCCCAGAACCTACGAGCAGTACTTC,CASSTRRPRTYEQYF
TRBV4-1,-,-,TRBJ2-1,TGCGCCAGCAGCCAAGAAAGGGGGAATGAGCAGTTCTTC,CASSQERGNEQFF
TRBV6-1,-,TRBD1,TRBJ2-5,TGTGCCAGCAGTGAAGTTTCAGTGTCAGGGGGCGCCCCCCAAGAGACCCAGTACTTC,CASSEVSVSGGAPQETQYF
TRBV4-2,-,TRBD2,TRBJ2-1,TGTGCCAGCAGCCAACTTCCGGGACTAGCGGGGGTCGATGAGCAGTTCTTC,CASSQLPGLAGVDEQFF
TRBV10-2,once,-,TRBJ1-5,TGCGCCAGCAGTGGGGGGGGCTGGGGCAATCAGCCCCAGCATTTT,CASSGGGWGNQPQHF
TRBV5-6,-,-,TRBJ2-5,TGTGCCAGCAGCTGGCGGGCAGGGGAACAAGAGACCCAGTACTTC,CASSWRAGEQETQYF
TRBV4-2,-,TRBD2,TRBJ2-1,TGTGCCAGCAGCCAAAGCCTAGCGGGGGGGTATGAGCAGTTCTTC,CASSQSLAGGYEQFF
TRBV27,-,-,TRBJ1-5,TGTGCCAGCAGTCTAGAATATCCCGCTAGCAATCAGCCCCAGCATTTT,CASSLEYPASNQPQHF
TRBV10-3,-,TRBD2,TRBJ2-1,TGTGCCACCGGGGGAGAGCGGGGTAGCTCCTACAATGAGCAGTTCTTC,CATGGERGSSYNEQFF
TRBV18,-,-,TRBJ2-3,TGTGCCAGCTCACTCCTCACGGCAGGGCGCACAGATACGCAGTATTTT,CASSLLTAGRTDTQYF
TRBV2,-,-,TRBJ2-5,TGTGCCACCTTAAAAGAGACCCAGTACTTC,CATLKETQYF
TRBV29-1,-,TRBD2,TRBJ2-7,TGCAGCGTTTCGGCGGGGGGTGCCTACGAGCAGTACTTC,CSVSAGGAYEQYF
TRBV6-5,-,-,TRBJ1-3,TGTGCCAGCAGTTACGAGGCACCTGGAAACACCATATATTTT,CASSYEAPGNTIYF
TRBV12-5,few,-,TRBJ1-1,TGTGCTAGTGCCTCAGAGGGTGAGAACACTGAAGCTTTCTTT,CASASEGENTEAFF
TRBV11-2,-,TRBD1,TRBJ1-2,TGTGCCAGCAGACCAGGGACAGGGAAAGGCTACACCTTC,CASRPGTGKGYTF
TRBV12-5,-,-,TRBJ2-6,TGTGCTAGTGGTTTTGGATCGGAGACAGCCCTAAACGTCCTGACTTTC,CASGFGSETALNVLTF
TRBV7-9,-,-,TRBJ2-3,TGTGCCAGCAGCTTAATGATAGGAGCCAATACGCAGTATTTT,CASSLMIGANTQYF
TRBV13,few,TRBD1,TRBJ2-7,TGTGCCAGCAGCCGAGGGGGCTTGAGGGTAGGCGAGCAGTACTTC,CASSRGGLRVGEQYF
TRBV5-6,-,-,TRBJ1-2,TGTGCCAGCAGCCCGATACTAACTGACAGGCGAGACTATGGCTACACCTTC,CASSPILTDRRDYGYTF
TRBV6-4,-,TRBD2,TRBJ2-1,TGTGCCAGCCGTAGCGGGTACTACAATGAGCAGTTCTTC,CASRSGYYNEQFF
TRBV2,-,-,TRBJ1-2,TGTGCCAGCAGTGAAACCAGCGTCCCTAACTATGGCTACACCTTC,CASSETSVPNYGYTF
TRBV5-1,-,-,TRBJ1-3,TGCGCCAGCAGCTCCGACAGCCTTGCCGGAAACACCATATATTTT,CASSSDSLAGNTIYF
TRBV28,-,-,TRBJ1-4,TGTGCCAGCAGTTCCTCAACTAATGAAAAACTGTTTTTT,CASSSSTNEKLFF
TRBV5-1,-,-,TRBJ1-3,TGCGCCAGCAGCTTGGAGGCAGGGACAGGAAACACCATATATTTT,CASSLEAGTGNTIYF
TRBV4-2,-,-,TRBJ2-6,TGTGCCAGCAGCCAAGTGGGGAAGAGGACAGCCATCTCTGGGGCCAACGTCCTGACTTTC,CASSQVGKRTAISGANVLTF
TRBV6-1,-,-,TRBJ2-7,TGTGCCAGCAGTGAAGGGCCCAATTATACCTACGAGCAGTACTTC,CASSEGPNYTYEQYF
TRBV5-1,-,-,TRBJ2-3,TGCGCCAGCAGCTTGAATCCTTCAGATACGCAGTATTTT,CASSLNPSDTQYF
TRBV12-5,-,-,TRBJ1-2,TGTGCTAGTGCTCTTTCCAGTACCTATGGCTACACCTTC,CASALSSTYGYTF
TRBV5-1,-,TRBD1,TRBJ1-1,TGCGCCAGCAGCCCGACAGGGGACACTGAAGCTTTCTTT,CASSPTGDTEAFF
TRBV30,-,-,TRBJ2-3,TGTGCCTGGAGTTTCGGTACTACCTTCACAGATACGCAGTATTTT,CAWSFGTTFTDTQYF
TRBV7-9,-,-,TRBJ1-3,TGTGCCAGCAGCTTATTAGCCGGAAACACCATATATTTT,CASSLLAGNTIYF